This TCR beta chain came from a study of regulatory T cells in long-lasting Graves disease. For TCR beta, libraries came from iRepertoire HTBI primers and Arm-PCR of CDR3 regions. TCRdb redid the calling of the multiplex PCR reads with MiXCR, one entry per CDR3 protein. This sample yields 350,000 to 500,000 distinct CDR3 sequences, of which around a fifth are seen a single time; roughly 13% belongs to the top ten. Broader study findings: Persistent Graves' patients showed reduced TCR diversity versus newly diagnosed patients. Thyroid tissue went unexamined; only peripheral blood was analyzed. Fewer public clonotypes were shared by new patients (about 940) than by persistent patients (around 2,800).

Specified time point: persistent/refractory GD, antithyroid drugs over 5 years with positive TRAb. The authors made the TCR library using RNA they extracted from PBMCs. This clonotype was detected a few times. Its specificity is unknown. This sequence was found in a female donor with Graves disease. Sequences were derived from peripheral blood mononuclear cells (PBMCs), sampled when the disease was refractory, from a patient treated with antithyroid drugs.

CDR3 DNA sequence: TGTGCCAGCAGTGCAGTCTACTCCACCGGGGAGCTGTTTTTT. Encoded protein: CASSAVYSTGELFF. The V and J genes are TRBV2 and TRBJ2-2; D is unresolved. CDR3 length: 14 residues. Germline lookup yields CDR1 SNHLY and CDR2 FYNNEI. Deletions cut 4 bases from V and 4 bases from J, with 10 bases between.